These T cell receptor beta chains were read from a single sample in a study of blood T cell repertoires in COVID-19. Repertoires were generated with immunoSEQ multiplex PCR, while TCRdb's copy carries only in-frame clones and drops some. The sample records approximately 200,000 clones, about 84% being singletons. Sequencing used PBMCs or T cells enriched from blood (not recorded which). The source of these receptors is a woman aged 25 to 45 who had recovered from COVID-19. The CDR3 runs from the conserved cysteine through the conserved F or W. D genes are given only for firm matches. Not every row has a clone size; where given, it reads once, few, many or a size class.

D,J,size,V,CDR3,DNA
NA,TRBJ1-4,NA,TRBV9,CASSLRPGTTNEKLFF,TGTGCCAGCAGCTTACGCCCCGGGACAACTAATGAAAAACTGTTTTTT
TRBD1,TRBJ1-2,NA,TRBV2,CASSVQGVVYGYTF,TGTGCCAGCAGTGTACAGGGGGTAGTCTATGGCTACACCTTC
TRBD1,TRBJ2-2,NA,TRBV5-6,CASSRLGQTNTGELFF,TGTGCCAGCAGCCGCTTGGGACAGACGAACACCGGGGAGCTGTTTTTT
NA,TRBJ2-5,NA,TRBV6-2/TRBV6-3,CASSYGTQETQYF,TGTGCCAGCAGTTATGGCACCCAAGAGACCCAGTACTTC
TRBD1,TRBJ1-2,NA,TRBV24-1,CATSEAAGQGTSYTF,TGTGCCACCAGTGAGGCGGCGGGACAGGGAACGAGCTACACCTTC
NA,TRBJ1-1,once,TRBV7-2,CASSLGGGTEAFF,TGTGCCAGCAGCTTAGGGGGGGGCACTGAAGCTTTCTTT
NA,TRBJ2-7,NA,TRBV11-2,CASSRGRGGISYEQYF,TGTGCCAGCAGCCGGGGACGGGGAGGTATATCCTACGAGCAGTACTTC
TRBD1,TRBJ2-7,NA,TRBV7-2,CASSSPEWGQGDEQYF,TGTGCCAGCAGCTCCCCGGAATGGGGACAGGGGGACGAGCAGTACTTC
NA,TRBJ2-2,NA,TRBV12-3/TRBV12-4,CASRSYTGELFF,TGTGCCAGCAGATCGTACACCGGGGAGCTGTTTTTT
TRBD1,TRBJ2-6,NA,TRBV18,CASSPDRALSGANVLTF,TGTGCCAGCTCACCGGACAGGGCTCTCTCTGGGGCCAACGTCCTGACTTTC
TRBD1,TRBJ1-1,NA,TRBV2,CASSQGENTEAFF,TGTGCCAGCAGCCAGGGGGAGAACACTGAAGCTTTCTTT
TRBD1,TRBJ2-7,NA,TRBV29-1,CSARDSSYEQYF,TGCAGCGCACGGGACAGTTCCTACGAGCAGTACTTC
TRBD1,TRBJ2-1,NA,TRBV18,CASSLAPGQDMNEQFF,TGTGCCAGCTCACTGGCCCCGGGACAGGACATGAATGAGCAGTTCTTC
NA,TRBJ2-3,NA,TRBV9,CASSALADTQYF,TGTGCCAGCAGCGCGCTAGCGGATACGCAGTATTTT
NA,TRBJ2-3,NA,TRBV24-1,CASAGANTDTQYF,TGTGCCTCGGCGGGGGCGAACACAGATACGCAGTATTTT
NA,TRBJ1-3,NA,TRBV30,CAWASSGNTIYF,TGTGCCTGGGCCTCGTCTGGAAACACCATATATTTT
TRBD1,TRBJ1-5,NA,TRBV12-5,CASGLVRTGNNQPQHF,TGTGCTAGTGGTTTGGTACGGACAGGAAACAATCAGCCCCAGCATTTT
TRBD2,TRBJ2-7,NA,TRBV3-1/TRBV3-2,CASSLASGRMGEQYF,TGTGCCAGCAGCCTAGCTAGCGGGAGGATGGGGGAGCAGTACTTC
TRBD1,TRBJ1-3,NA,TRBV28,CASSLLGTAGNTIYF,TGTGCCAGCAGTTTATTGGGGACAGCTGGAAACACCATATATTTT
NA,TRBJ1-5,NA,TRBV4-1,CASSQDPGDSGNQPQHF,TGCGCCAGCAGCCAAGATCCGGGGGATTCCGGCAATCAGCCCCAGCATTTT
NA,TRBJ1-5,NA,TRBV7-2,CASSPRGNSNQPQHF,TGTGCCAGCAGCCCACGGGGGAATAGCAATCAGCCCCAGCATTTT
NA,TRBJ2-1,NA,TRBV5-1,CASSLAGGWWVNEQFF,TGCGCCAGCAGCTTGGCCGGCGGCTGGTGGGTCAATGAGCAGTTCTTC
TRBD1,TRBJ2-7,NA,TRBV5-1,CASSLAGTGLSYEQYF,TGCGCCAGCAGCTTGGCCGGGACAGGCTTATCCTACGAGCAGTACTTC
TRBD1,TRBJ2-7,NA,TRBV11-2,CATPGGTGAYEQYF,TGTGCCACTCCGGGGGGGACAGGGGCCTACGAGCAGTACTTC
TRBD1,TRBJ1-1,NA,TRBV6-1,CASSEQPQGGTEAFF,TGTGCCAGCAGTGAACAACCACAGGGGGGGACTGAAGCTTTCTTT
TRBD2,TRBJ2-2,NA,TRBV20-1,CSASRLAGVPGELFF,TGCAGTGCTAGTAGGCTAGCGGGAGTACCCGGGGAGCTGTTTTTT
TRBD2,TRBJ2-1,NA,TRBV28,CASSSGSVSYNEQFF,TGTGCCAGCAGTAGCGGGAGCGTCTCCTACAATGAGCAGTTCTTC
TRBD1,TRBJ2-7,NA,TRBV5-6,CASSLSGTGGQYF,TGTGCCAGCAGCTTATCCGGGACAGGGGGGCAGTACTTC
TRBD2,TRBJ2-3,NA,TRBV20-1,CSASRLAGGTDTQYF,TGCAGTGCTAGTCGGCTAGCGGGAGGCACAGATACGCAGTATTTT
TRBD1,TRBJ2-3,NA,TRBV18,CASSSPGQGTDTQYF,TGTGCCAGCTCATCTCCGGGACAGGGCACAGATACGCAGTATTTT
NA,TRBJ2-1,NA,TRBV5-1,CASSFTGLSYNEQFF,TGCGCCAGCAGCTTCACGGGACTCTCCTACAATGAGCAGTTCTTC
NA,TRBJ1-4,NA,TRBV25-1,CASSEPDSYNEKLFF,TGTGCCAGCAGTGAACCAGACAGTTATAATGAAAAACTGTTTTTT
NA,TRBJ1-2,NA,TRBV10-3,CAISDFTVNYGYTF,TGTGCCATCAGTGATTTCACAGTTAACTATGGCTACACCTTC
TRBD1,TRBJ1-1,NA,TRBV7-9,CASSPGQGGGTEAFF,TGTGCCAGCAGCCCCGGACAGGGCGGAGGCACTGAAGCTTTCTTT
TRBD2,TRBJ2-2,once,TRBV6-4,CASSLSGSDTGELFF,TGTGCCAGCAGCCTAAGCGGGAGCGACACCGGGGAGCTGTTTTTT
TRBD2,TRBJ2-2,NA,TRBV10-3,CATKGTSGYGGELFF,TGTGCCACGAAGGGAACTAGCGGGTACGGCGGGGAGCTGTTTTTT
NA,TRBJ1-1,NA,TRBV5-6,CASSRGGITEAFF,TGTGCCAGCAGCCGGGGAGGGATAACTGAAGCTTTCTTT
TRBD1,TRBJ2-7,NA,TRBV2,CASNRGHYEQYF,TGTGCCAGCAACAGGGGGCACTACGAGCAGTACTTC
NA,TRBJ1-3,NA,TRBV3-1/TRBV3-2,CASSLSGGSSGNTIYF,TGTGCCAGCAGCCTCAGTGGAGGTAGCTCTGGAAACACCATATATTTT
TRBD1,TRBJ2-7,NA,TRBV2,CASSEAPPGTGYYEQYF,TGTGCCAGCAGTGAAGCCCCCCCCGGGACAGGGTACTACGAGCAGTACTTC
NA,TRBJ1-1,NA,TRBV3-1/TRBV3-2,CASSQGFIANTEAFF,TGTGCCAGCAGCCAGGGTTTTATAGCCAACACTGAAGCTTTCTTT
TRBD2,TRBJ2-1,NA,TRBV3-1/TRBV3-2,CASSQDSLAGILSSYNEQFF,TGTGCCAGCAGCCAAGATAGCCTAGCGGGGATACTGAGCTCCTACAATGAGCAGTTCTTC
TRBD2,TRBJ2-7,NA,TRBV24-1,CATSDSGRVRTGEQYF,TGTGCCACCAGTGATTCCGGGAGGGTTCGTACGGGGGAGCAGTACTTC
NA,TRBJ2-7,NA,TRBV19,CASSPRGGGRYEQYF,TGTGCCAGTAGTCCCCGTGGGGGCGGGAGATACGAGCAGTACTTC
NA,TRBJ2-3,NA,TRBV7-6,CASSSSPTADTQYF,TGTGCCAGCAGCTCAAGCCCGACAGCAGATACGCAGTATTTT
NA,TRBJ1-2,few,TRBV28,CASSLTGKGGYTF,TGTGCCAGCAGTTTAACAGGGAAGGGTGGCTACACCTTC
NA,TRBJ2-1,NA,TRBV7-9,CASSPLSGARYNEQFF,TGTGCCAGCAGCCCACTTAGCGGAGCACGGTACAATGAGCAGTTCTTC
TRBD1,TRBJ2-7,NA,TRBV18,CASSPRDRGLAGEYEQYF,TGTGCCAGCTCACCCCGGGACAGGGGGCTAGCGGGAGAATACGAGCAGTACTTC
NA,TRBJ1-1,NA,TRBV28,CASALAGLANTEAFF,TGTGCCAGCGCCTTGGCGGGGTTGGCGAACACTGAAGCTTTCTTT
NA,TRBJ1-1,NA,TRBV7-3,CASSFGGNTEAFF,TGTGCCAGCAGCTTCGGGGGGAACACTGAAGCTTTCTTT
NA,TRBJ1-1,NA,TRBV11-2,CASSLERGNTEAFF,TGTGCCAGCAGCTTAGAGCGAGGGAACACTGAAGCTTTCTTT
TRBD2,TRBJ2-5,NA,TRBV2,CASRTSGLPKETQYF,TGTGCCAGCAGAACTAGCGGCCTTCCAAAAGAGACCCAGTACTTC
NA,TRBJ2-3,NA,TRBV18,CASSNGKAGSTDTQYF,TGTGCCAGCTCAAATGGTAAAGCGGGTAGCACAGATACGCAGTATTTT
NA,TRBJ1-6,NA,TRBV6-1,CASSDRSSSYNSPLHF,TGTGCCAGCAGTGACCGGTCAAGCTCCTATAATTCACCCCTCCACTTT
TRBD2,TRBJ2-7,once,TRBV7-8,CASSTAGGYEQYF,TGTGCCAGCAGCACAGCGGGAGGGTACGAGCAGTACTTC